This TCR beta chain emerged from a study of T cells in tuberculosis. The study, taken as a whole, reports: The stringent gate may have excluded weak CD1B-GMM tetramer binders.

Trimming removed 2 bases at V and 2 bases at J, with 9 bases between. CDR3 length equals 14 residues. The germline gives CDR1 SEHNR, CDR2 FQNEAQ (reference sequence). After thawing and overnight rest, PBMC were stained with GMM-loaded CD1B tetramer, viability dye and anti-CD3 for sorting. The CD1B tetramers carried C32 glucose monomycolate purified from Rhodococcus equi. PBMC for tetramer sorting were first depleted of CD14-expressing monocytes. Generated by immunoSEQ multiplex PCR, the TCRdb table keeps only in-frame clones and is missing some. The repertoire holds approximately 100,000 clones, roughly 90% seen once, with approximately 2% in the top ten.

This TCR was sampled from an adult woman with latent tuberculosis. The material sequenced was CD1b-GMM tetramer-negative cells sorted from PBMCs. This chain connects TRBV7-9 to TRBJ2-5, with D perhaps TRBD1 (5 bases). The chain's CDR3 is CASSLLGRQETQYF. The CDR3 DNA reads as TGTGCCAGCAGCTTATTGGGGCGGCAAGAGACCCAGTACTTC.